This TCR beta chain originates from a study of glioma-infiltrating T cells (dated by TCRdb to about 2016). About the investigation overall: Sequencing of TCR alpha- and beta-chain repertoires was performed on glioma tissue, on non-neoplastic brain tissue, and on matched peripheral blood mononuclear cells. Three low-grade glioma patients, seven to nine primary glioblastoma patients, and three non-glioma patients who contributed non-neoplastic brain tissue made up the paired cohort. Each tissue-infiltrating repertoire was compared with the same patient's peripheral blood repertoire to measure divergence between tissue and blood T-cell populations.

What the research found in general, with its limitations: Small numbers underpinned the group comparisons: roughly 8 glioblastoma patients, three low-grade glioma patients and three non-neoplastic patients. VJ-independent divergence between tissue and blood was lower than expected in non-neoplastic patients but higher than expected in all gliomas, particularly low-grade gliomas. Tissue and blood shared very few CDR3 sequences, a result attributed to high CDR3 diversity and limited sampling.

The iRepertoire nested amplicon-rescue multiplex PCR (arm-PCR) platform was used to amplify TCR alpha and beta CDR3 regions from RNA. The input for one-step reverse transcription and amplification was about 85-400 ng of either tissue mRNA or PBMC total RNA. Following bead purification, Illumina adapters were added by a secondary multiplex PCR, and the libraries were gel-purified between 200 and 400 bp. Demultiplexing relied on internal 6-nucleotide barcodes carried by the libraries. Sequencing of the libraries was done on an Illumina MiSeq using 2x220 or 2x250 nucleotide paired-end reads. The paper's processing steps were these. FLASH 1.2.11 was used to merge paired reads, and BWA-MEM then aligned the reads to the GRCh37 human genome before TRA and TRB reads were extracted. V and J assignment used an IMGT-derived reference of cassette sequences and CDR3 motifs that included pseudogenes. Three-frame translation of reads was performed, and productive CDR3s were defined as those with a C...FGXG motif and no stop codons. Clonotypes were defined as unique combinations of V-J cassette pair and CDR3 amino acid sequence. Reads were filtered by Hamming distance, with the threshold set by the sequence error rate of each sample in mapped regions. TCRdb reprocessing: public reads trimmed at Q25 with fastp, clones called with MiXCR, in-frame beta chains kept. Rows with a matching CDR3 protein are joined into one entry that keeps the most common DNA and genes. The authors' filters were not applied to this entry. This sample holds about 130,000 distinct CDR3 sequences; under 30% were observed only once. 27% of the sample is in the top ten clones.

This clonotype has more than one count but fewer than ten. Its recognized antigen is unknown. Base qualities are not recorded, but no much larger clone differs from it by a single base. The germline V gene encodes CDR1 SEHNR and CDR2 FQNEAQ (reference sequence). The CDR3 runs 13 residues from the cysteine to the phenylalanine. CDR3 DNA only is kept here, 39 bases in frame from base 1. Deletion took 5 bases off V and 9 bases off J, with a span of 14 bases between the germline ends. This receptor chain uses TRBV7-9 and TRBJ1-5; 6 matching bases give a weak D call of TRBD1. The TCR comes from a human donor with low-grade glioma or glioblastoma, undergoing nonglioma brain surgery, or in good health (not recorded which). The sequencing input was glioma tissue, nonneoplastic brain tissue, or PBMCs (not recorded which). The CDR3 loop reads CASSPMGGGPQHF. The base sequence is TGTGCCAGCAGCCCCATGGGGGGCGGGCCCCAGCATTTT.